Described below is a single T cell receptor (beta chain) sequence and its context. Its target is unknown. These data come from a study of cytomegalovirus exposure and HLA in healthy donors. From the 120-subject validation cohort, which was separate from the roughly 700-subject first cohort, the donors were drawn. Study-wide points: According to a later analysis, TCR clusters from the first cohort tended to co-occur in the roughly 120 validation repertoires. The dataset shows that most TCR sequences were rare, while some public TCRs occurred in many donors. The study labeled 170 or so TCR beta chains cytomegalovirus-associated.

This table comes from immunoSEQ multiplex PCR, and its TCRdb copy is limited to in-frame clones, with some not included. The repertoire has 90,000 to 140,000 clones, 86% of them found once; the top ten carry under 4.5%. V gave up 7 bases and J gave up 1 base, with 9 bases separating them. This CDR3 contains 13 residues. Germline CDR1 reads LNHDA; CDR2 reads SQIVND (reference sequence). This receptor was taken from a woman between 18 and 29 years old in good health and CMV-seropositive. The chain uses TRBV19 and TRBJ2-3; D unresolved. Input material: PBMCs. CDR3 nucleotide sequence: TGTGCCAGTACCCCGACTGGCACAGATACGCAGTATTTT. It translates to CASTPTGTDTQYF.